This record looks at one T cell receptor beta chain sequence and its context. This entry is derived from a study of shared clonotypes between healthy human individuals. The assay was immunoSEQ multiplex PCR, and TCRdb's table has in-frame clones only and misses some. This sample yields some 1.5 million clones, of which about 96% are seen a single time; 1.2% belongs to the top ten. This CDR3 comprises 11 residues. The ends were cut back, 1 base at V and 9 bases at J, with 4 bases in the middle. Germline CDR1 is LGHNA and CDR2 is YSLEER. Healthy HIV-negative adults without recent acute infections or vaccinations served as donors. The study drew all its donors from Caucasian adults living in Nashville, Tennessee.

The TCR was taken from a man in his thirties or forties in good health. V gene TRBV4-3 combines with J gene TRBJ2-1; D gene ambiguous. The material sequenced was naive CD4+ T cells sorted from blood. Subset meaning: CD45RA+ positively selected. CDR3 bases: TGCGCCAGCAGCCAAGCTTCTGAGCAGTTCTTC. Amino acid sequence: CASSQASEQFF.